These T cell receptor beta chains were read from a single sample in a study of blood T cell repertoires in COVID-19. Sequencing used immunoSEQ multiplex PCR; TCRdb keeps in-frame clones, though not all of them. The table includes tens of thousands of clones, 76% detected once. The specimen was peripheral blood. These receptor sequences come from a man between 70 and 80 years old with active or convalescent COVID-19. CDR3s include the opening cysteine and the closing phenylalanine or tryptophan. D genes are given only for firm matches. Not every row has a clone size; where given, it reads once, few, many or a size class.

clone_size | j_call | v_call | d_call | cdr3_aa | cdr3_nt
NA | TRBJ1-2 | TRBV5-1 | NA | CASSLGQGDNYGYTF | TGCGCCAGCAGCTTGGGGCAAGGAGATAACTATGGCTACACCTTC
NA | TRBJ2-7 | TRBV20-1 | NA | CSAIRGYEQYF | TGCAGTGCCATCAGGGGTTACGAGCAGTACTTC
NA | TRBJ1-5 | TRBV5-5 | TRBD1 | CASSLTGGELGQPQHF | TGTGCCAGCAGCCTTACAGGGGGCGAGCTAGGTCAGCCCCAGCATTTT
NA | TRBJ1-3 | TRBV11-2 | NA | CASSFTDLGNTIYF | TGTGCCAGCAGCTTTACAGACCTGGGAAACACCATATATTTT
few | TRBJ2-2 | TRBV4-1 | NA | CASSQVGGRTFANTGELFF | TGCGCCAGCAGCCAAGTCGGTGGGCGTACCTTCGCGAACACCGGGGAGCTGTTTTTT
NA | TRBJ1-1 | TRBV7-9 | NA | CASSLYKGNEAFF | TGCGCCAGCAGCTTATACAAGGGGAATGAAGCTTTCTTT
NA | TRBJ1-6 | TRBV11-1 | NA | CASRGQGDSALHF | TGTGCCAGCAGAGGGCAGGGTGATTCGGCCCTCCACTTT
NA | TRBJ2-3 | TRBV2 | TRBD2 | CASSDVGTSEDTQYF | TGTGCCAGCAGTGATGTCGGGACTAGCGAAGATACGCAGTATTTT
NA | TRBJ1-5 | TRBV6-5 | NA | CASSLGRPSSNQPQHF | TGTGCCAGCAGTTTGGGCAGGCCCTCTTCCAATCAGCCCCAGCATTTT
NA | TRBJ1-5 | TRBV28 | NA | CASDLEKPDQPQHF | TGTGCCAGCGACTTGGAAAAACCGGATCAGCCCCAGCATTTT
NA | TRBJ2-3 | TRBV5-8 | NA | CASSLVGPRDTQYF | TGTGCCAGCAGCTTGGTTGGGCCTCGGGATACGCAGTATTTT
NA | TRBJ2-1 | TRBV5-4 | NA | CASSAEYNEQFF | TGTGCCAGCAGCGCTGAGTACAATGAGCAGTTCTTC
NA | TRBJ2-1 | TRBV4-2 | NA | CASSQLTGRNEQFF | TGTGCCAGCAGCCAGTTGACAGGACGGAATGAGCAGTTCTTC
NA | TRBJ1-2 | TRBV6-5 | TRBD1 | CASRGQGVSYTF | TGTGCCAGCAGAGGACAGGGGGTTTCGTACACCTTC
NA | TRBJ2-5 | TRBV28 | NA | CASRKQGVETQYF | TGTGCCAGCAGGAAACAGGGTGTAGAGACCCAGTACTTC
NA | TRBJ1-6 | TRBV2 | NA | CASIAGSAVSPLHF | TGTGCCAGCATTGCGGGATCAGCGGTTTCACCCCTCCACTTT
NA | TRBJ1-4 | TRBV5-1 | NA | CASSRGVKGDEKLFF | TGCGCCAGCAGCCGCGGAGTAAAGGGGGATGAAAAACTGTTTTTT
NA | TRBJ1-2 | TRBV6-6 | NA | CASRQGSNYGYTF | TGTGCCAGCAGACAGGGCTCTAACTATGGCTACACCTTC
NA | TRBJ1-3 | TRBV25-1 | TRBD1 | CASIGTGYSGNTIYF | TGTGCCAGCATAGGGACAGGATACTCTGGAAACACCATATATTTT
NA | TRBJ2-1 | TRBV5-5 | NA | CASRAGFSLSGEQFF | TGTGCCAGCAGAGCAGGGTTTTCTCTTTCGGGTGAGCAGTTCTTC
NA | TRBJ2-3 | TRBV2 | TRBD2 | CASSEWGTSTDTQYF | TGTGCCAGCAGTGAATGGGGGACTAGCACGGATACGCAGTATTTT
NA | TRBJ1-1 | TRBV6-4 | NA | CASSASPGHFTEAFF | TGTGCCAGCAGTGCCTCCCCCGGACACTTCACTGAAGCTTTCTTT
NA | TRBJ2-5 | TRBV29-1 | NA | CSVEGNQETQYF | TGCAGCGTTGAGGGCAACCAAGAGACCCAGTACTTC
NA | TRBJ1-2 | TRBV28 | NA | CASHQASGYTF | TGTGCCAGTCACCAAGCTTCTGGCTACACCTTC
NA | TRBJ2-5 | TRBV3-1/TRBV3-2 | TRBD2 | CASSPSGARETQYF | TGTGCCAGCAGCCCAAGCGGGGCCCGAGAGACCCAGTACTTC
NA | TRBJ2-5 | TRBV5-1 | TRBD1 | CASSLGTGQETQYF | TGCGCCAGCAGCTTGGGGACAGGACAAGAGACCCAGTACTTC
NA | TRBJ2-5 | TRBV19 | NA | CASSITQRETQYF | TGTGCCAGTAGTATAACCCAGAGGGAGACCCAGTACTTC
NA | TRBJ1-1 | TRBV2 | NA | CASSSHQGQTEAFF | TGTGCCAGCAGTAGCCATCAGGGACAAACTGAAGCTTTCTTT
once | TRBJ2-2 | TRBV5-1 | TRBD1 | CASNLGQHSTGELFF | TGCGCCAGCAACTTGGGACAGCACAGCACCGGGGAGCTGTTTTTT
NA | TRBJ2-5 | TRBV19 | NA | CASSTQGRQETQYF | TGTGCCAGTAGTACGCAGGGGCGCCAAGAGACCCAGTACTTC
NA | TRBJ1-4 | TRBV19 | NA | CASSISGRNNEKLFF | TGTGCCAGTAGTATCTCGGGTCGGAATAATGAAAAACTGTTTTTT
once | TRBJ1-2 | TRBV24-1 | NA | CATSTRSGSNGYTF | TGTGCCACCAGTACCAGATCGGGAAGCAATGGCTACACCTTC
NA | TRBJ2-7 | TRBV20-1 | NA | CSASYPLSYEQYF | TGCAGTGCTAGTTATCCTCTTTCCTACGAGCAGTACTTC